The clone carrying this T cell receptor (beta chain) was picked up a small number of times. Its cognate antigen is unknown. The data derive from a study of T-cell memory formation after mild COVID-19. Study overall: Clusters of TCRs were largely donor specific. Broader study findings: Contracting CD4+ clones were located mainly in CM and EM, and CD8+ clones in EMRA. Clones that shrank (day 15 to 85) were balanced CD4/CD8, whereas later expanders leaned CD4+. The study detected some responding clones in pre-infection memory, suggesting cross-reactive memory joined.

One entry per CDR3 protein results from TCRdb running MiXCR on the 5' RACE reads. The sample yields roughly 450,000 distinct CDR3 sequences, 15% to 20% seen once. This CDR3 comprises 14 residues. Deletions cut 3 bases from V and 2 bases from J, with 11 bases between. Germline V gene sequence: CDR1 SGHRS, CDR2 YFSETQ. The receptor comes from an adult woman who had mild COVID-19 (a few samples of this study predate the infection). Cell type and time point are not known. The chain is built from TRBV5-1 and TRBJ2-5; TRBD2 might be the D (5 bases). Material: PBMCs or a T cell subset sorted from them (not recorded which). CDR3 sequence (DNA): TGCGCCAGCAGCTGGGGAAGAGGGCAAGAGACCCAGTACTTC. Its translation is CASSWGRGQETQYF.